Following are 20 T cell receptor beta chains from one sample sequenced in a study of control samples from healthy donors and cancer patients. Clones were sequenced by immunoSEQ multiplex PCR, and TCRdb holds only the in-frame ones, with some missing. The table has 150,000 or so clones, about 95% seen once; the top ten hold 14%. The sequenced sample was PBMCs. These receptors were taken from a man in his 60s with colorectal cancer.

V usage is TRBV11-2 and J usage is TRBJ1-6; D might be TRBD1 (5 bases). Looked up from germline, CDR1 is SGHAT and CDR2 is FQNNGV. Trimming cost V 5 bases and J 0 bases, with 20 bases left between them. The CDR3 contains 19 residues. CDR3 amino acids: CASSQGTRGGSSYNSPLHF. CDR3 bases: TGTGCCAGCAGCCAAGGGACCCGGGGCGGAAGCTCCTATAATTCACCCCTCCACTTT.

CDR3 sequence (DNA): TGTGCCACCAGCAGAGATAAAGGCAGGTACAATGAGCAGTTCTTC. This sequence encodes CATSRDKGRYNEQFF. The J gene is TRBJ2-1, the V gene TRBV15; no reliable D call. The CDR3 runs to 15 residues. CDR1 is LNHNV, CDR2 YYDKDF, per germline (reference sequence). V was cut by 0 bases and J by 4 bases, with 10 bases left in between.

This clone was picked up one time. The genes are TRBV10-1 and TRBJ2-7; D is ambiguous. The CDR3 has 13 residues. Germline lookup yields CDR1 WNHNN and CDR2 SYGVQD (reference sequence). V lost 4 bases, J lost 5 bases, and 12 bases lay in between. The CDR3 sequence: CASSGHQINEQYF. CDR3 bases: TGCGCCAGCAGTGGTCACCAGATTAACGAGCAGTACTTC.

V is TRBV10-3 and J is TRBJ1-4; no definite D call. Trimming stripped 8 bases from V and 6 bases from J, with 13 bases between. This CDR3 has 13 residues. From germline, CDR1 is ENHRY and CDR2 SYGVKD. DNA for the CDR3: TGTGCCATCCGAGACATGGAGGATGAAAAACTGTTTTTT. This translates into CAIRDMEDEKLFF.

This chain uses TRBV11-3 with TRBJ2-3, with D possibly TRBD2 on 7 matching bases. Germline V gene lookup returns CDR1 SGHNT and CDR2 YENEEA. Trimming removed 3 bases from V and 6 bases from J, with 19 bases in between. The CDR3 covers 16 residues. The CDR3 DNA follows: TGTGCCAGCAGCTTTTCACCCGGGGGGCCTAAGGATACGCAGTATTTT. Its translation is CASSFSPGGPKDTQYF.

This clone has just one count. The CDR3 DNA follows: TGTGCCAGCAGTTACGGACTTCAAGAGACCCAGTACTTC. It is translated as CASSYGLQETQYF. The chain carries TRBV7-9 and TRBJ2-5; D possibly corresponds to TRBD2 (5 bases). Trimming pared 6 bases from V and 2 bases from J, leaving 10 bases between. This CDR3 spans 13 amino acids. Germline CDR1 and CDR2: SEHNR and FQNEAQ (reference sequence).

This clone was found once. The chain is built from TRBV7-2 and TRBJ2-2; D not certain. V lost 0 bases, J lost 6 bases, and 17 bases lay in between. This CDR3 has 17 amino acids. CDR1 is SGHTA, CDR2 FQGNSA, per germline. CDR3 nucleotides: TGTGCCAGCAGCTTAGCTTCGCGTACCCAGGTCGCCGGGGAGCTGTTTTTT. Translating it yields CASSLASRTQVAGELFF. Full variable domain (remainder filled in from reference TRBV7-2 and TRBJ2-2): GAGVSQSPSNKVTEKGKDVELRCDPISGHTALYWYRQSLGQGLEFLIYFQGNSAPDKSGLPSDRFSAERTGGSVSTLTIQRTQQEDSAVYLCASSLASRTQVAGELFFGEGSRLTVL.

The genes are TRBV19 and TRBJ1-5, with 7 bases that match TRBD1. Germline loops: CDR1 LNHDA, CDR2 SQIVND (reference sequence). There are 17 residues in the CDR3. The V and J ends lost 3 bases and 4 bases, in that order; junction bases with no gene match: 12. The DNA for the CDR3 is TGTGCCAGTAGTATCGGCCCCTTCGAGACAGGGAATCAGCCCCAGCATTTT. It yields the protein CASSIGPFETGNQPQHF.

The rearrangement uses TRBV6-2 or TRBV6-3 and TRBJ2-7; D call uncertain. The V end lost 5 bases, the J end lost 5 bases, and 16 bases lay between the germline ends. CDR3 length equals 14 residues. Looked up from germline, CDR1 is MNHEY and CDR2 is SVGEGT. In DNA form, the CDR3 reads TGTGCCAGCAGTACGGCCATGGTTGGGGACGAGCAGTACTTC. It codes for CASSTAMVGDEQYF.

V gene TRBV4-1 combines with J gene TRBJ2-1; 10 nucleotides match TRBD2. Trimming removed 1 base from V and 6 bases from J; junction bases left unmatched: 3. The CDR3 has 15 residues. In germline, CDR1 is MGHRA, CDR2 YSYEKL. The CDR3 DNA reads TGCGCCAGCAGCCAAGGAGCGGGGGGGTTCAATGAGCAGTTCTTC. It codes for CASSQGAGGFNEQFF.

In this sample, this clone turned up once. The V call is TRBV19, the J call TRBJ2-1; D is possibly TRBD2 (7 bases). Looked up from germline, CDR1 is LNHDA and CDR2 is SQIVND (reference sequence). Trimming stripped 3 bases from V and 1 base from J, with 16 bases between. The CDR3 covers 17 residues. CDR3 coding DNA: TGTGCCAGTAGTATGGGGAGGGGGGGCAAATCCTACAATGAGCAGTTCTTC. The encoded protein is CASSMGRGGKSYNEQFF.

The chain combines TRBV12-3 or TRBV12-4 with TRBJ2-3; the D gene is possibly TRBD2 (5 bases). The CDR3 extends over 13 amino acids. The V end was cut by 7 bases, the J end by 2 bases, with 10 bases between. CDR3 sequence: CASTSGNTDTQYF. The CDR3, as DNA: TGTGCCAGCACCTCGGGAAACACAGATACGCAGTATTTT.

The V and J genes are TRBV3-1 (or the pseudogene TRBV3-2) and TRBJ1-2; maybe TRBD1 (5 bases). Germline loops: CDR1 LGHDT, CDR2 YNNKEL (reference sequence). V was trimmed by 1 base and J by 8 bases, leaving 20 bases between them. This CDR3 region has 16 residues. The CDR3 protein is CASSQVLWDPWGGYTF. The CDR3 DNA reads as TGTGCCAGCAGCCAAGTTTTGTGGGACCCGTGGGGCGGCTACACCTTC.

This clone was found once. This chain joins TRBV7-9 and TRBJ2-7, with 8 positions matching TRBD1. V lost 1 base and J lost 3; bases outside the gene matches: 5. The CDR3 has 15 residues. CDR1 SEHNR and CDR2 FQNEAQ come from the germline V gene (reference sequence). The CDR3: CASSLVGQGLYEQYF. The CDR3 DNA reads TGTGCCAGCAGCTTAGTCGGACAGGGTCTCTACGAGCAGTACTTC. The full variable domain, its missing parts supplied by reference TRBV7-9 and TRBJ2-7, is DTGVSQNPRHKITKRGQNVTFRCDPISEHNRLYWYRQTLGQGPEFLTYFQNEAQLEKSRLLSDRFSAERPKGSFSTLEIQRTEQGDSAMYLCASSLVGQGLYEQYFGPGTRLTVT.

The J gene is TRBJ1-5, the V gene TRBV30; D gene ambiguous. Trimming left V 3 bases short and J 3 bases short, with 12 bases between. Per the germline V gene, CDR1 is GTSNPN and CDR2 is SVGIG (reference sequence). This CDR3 has 14 residues. CDR3 sequence: CAWSAGPINQPQHF. CDR3 DNA sequence: TGTGCCTGGAGCGCGGGTCCCATCAATCAGCCCCAGCATTTT.

Note on this clone: This CDR3 is also generated by other DNA sequences in the sample. The chain recombines TRBV5-1 with TRBJ1-4; D is undetermined. This CDR3 spans 14 amino acids. CDR1 and CDR2 from the germline V gene are SGHRS and YFSETQ. V lost 5 bases and J 0 bases, leaving 8 bases between the germline ends. The CDR3 spells CASSSTSTNEKLFF. In DNA form, the CDR3 reads TGCGCCAGCAGTTCCACTTCAACTAATGAAAAACTGTTTTTT.

The J gene is TRBJ1-1, the V gene TRBV6-5; TRBD1 matches 7 bases. CDR1 and CDR2 from the germline V gene are MNHEY and SVGAGI. V was pared by 5 bases and J by 5 bases, with 5 bases of the junction left unmatched. The CDR3 length is 13 residues. CDR3 protein: CASSPGGETEAFF. The CDR3 DNA is TGTGCCAGCAGTCCAGGGGGGGAGACTGAAGCTTTCTTT.

This rearrangement joins TRBV5-6 to TRBJ1-2, with a weak D call TRBD1 (5 bases). The CDR3 consists of 12 residues. Trimming left V 7 bases short and J 6 bases short, with 13 bases between. From germline, CDR1 is SGHDT and CDR2 YYEEEE. DNA of the CDR3: TGTGCCAGCCTCCGGGACGGCCATGGCTACACCTTC. Translation gives CASLRDGHGYTF.

This clone came up a few times. This chain uses TRBV10-3 with TRBJ2-7; possibly TRBD1 for D (6 bases). Per the germline V gene, CDR1 is ENHRY and CDR2 is SYGVKD. The V end was cut by 3 bases, the J end by 2 bases, with 17 bases between. CDR3 length: 16 amino acids. DNA of the CDR3: TGTGCCATCAGTGAAGACGGTGGGGGCGGCCCCTACGAGCAGTACTTC. Protein: CAISEDGGGGPYEQYF.

V and J are TRBV6-1 and TRBJ1-2; 10 bases are shared with TRBD1. The germline V gene encodes CDR1 MNHNS and CDR2 SASEGT. This CDR3 has 14 amino acids. V shed 3 bases, J shed 5 bases, and the junction held 3 bases outside the gene matches. The CDR3 loop reads CASSEDRGTYGYTF. CDR3 nucleotides: TGTGCCAGCAGTGAGGACAGGGGGACGTATGGCTACACCTTC.